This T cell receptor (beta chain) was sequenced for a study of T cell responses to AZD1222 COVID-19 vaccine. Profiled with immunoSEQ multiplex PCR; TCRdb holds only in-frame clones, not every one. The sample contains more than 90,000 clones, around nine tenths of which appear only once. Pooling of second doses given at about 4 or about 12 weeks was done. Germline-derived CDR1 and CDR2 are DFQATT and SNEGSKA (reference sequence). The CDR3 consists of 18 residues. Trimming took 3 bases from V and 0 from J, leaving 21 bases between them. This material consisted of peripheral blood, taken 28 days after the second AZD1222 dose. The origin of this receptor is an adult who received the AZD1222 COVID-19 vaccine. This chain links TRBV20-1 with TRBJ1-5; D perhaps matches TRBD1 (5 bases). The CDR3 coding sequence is TGCAGTGCTAGTTCGTCCGACAGCGCCCCTTATAGCAATCAGCCCCAGCATTTT. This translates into CSASSSDSAPYSNQPQHF.